This TCR beta chain was identified in a study of blood T cell repertoires in COVID-19. The method was immunoSEQ multiplex PCR; TCRdb's version includes in-frame clones alone and lacks a portion of them. The sample carries approximately 300,000 clones, approximately 90% recorded once. The CDR3 totals 12 residues. In germline, CDR1 is SGHNT, CDR2 YYREEE (reference sequence). V lost 9 bases to trimming and J lost 0 bases, with 9 bases between them. The chain links TRBV5-4 to TRBJ1-2; weak D call: TRBD1 (6 bases). Sequencing was carried out using peripheral blood. This TCR derives from a woman aged 45-65 years with COVID-19, enrolled during active disease. In nucleotides, the CDR3 is TGTGCCATCGGACAGCCTAACTATGGCTACACCTTC. It translates to CAIGQPNYGYTF.